The 19 T cell receptor beta chains presented below share a single source sample, sequenced in a study of circulating tumor DNA in untreated peripheral T-cell lymphoma. Produced via immunoSEQ multiplex PCR; TCRdb's table is partial and in-frame only. The profile shows about 1,800 clones, more than 70% of them singletons. Sequences were obtained from tumor tissue. These receptors were taken from a human donor with peripheral T-cell lymphoma.

This chain links TRBV19 with TRBJ2-3; tentatively, D is TRBD2 (6 bases). There are 13 residues in the CDR3. Germline-derived CDR1 and CDR2 are LNHDA and SQIVND (reference sequence). The V end lost 6 bases, the J end lost 8 bases, and 15 bases lay between the germline ends. CDR3 sequence reads: CASSQIRGGTQYF. The DNA for the CDR3 is TGTGCCAGTAGCCAAATCCGGGGAGGTACGCAGTATTTT. The whole variable domain, remainder taken from reference TRBV19 and TRBJ2-3, is DGGITQSPKYLFRKEGQNVTLSCEQNLNHDAMYWYRQDPGQGLRLIYYSQIVNDFQKGDIAEGYSVSREKKESFPLTVTSAQKNPTAFYLCASSQIRGGTQYFGPGTRLTVL.

About this clone: This CDR3 is also generated by other DNA sequences in the sample. This chain connects TRBV29-1 to TRBJ1-5, with D possibly matching TRBD1 (5 bases). Per the germline V gene, CDR1 is SQVTM and CDR2 is ANQGSEA. Trimming shortened V by 6 bases and J by 3 bases, and 9 bases separated the two germline ends. The CDR3 covers 12 residues. CDR3 sequence reads: CSVGTSNQPQHF. The DNA for the CDR3 is TGCAGCGTCGGGACCTCCAATCAGCCCCAGCATTTT.

The rearrangement links TRBV19 to TRBJ2-1; 9 bases map to TRBD2. The V gene's germline CDR1 is LNHDA and CDR2 SQIVND (reference sequence). V shed 3 bases and J 7 bases; nucleotides not matched to a gene: 7. This CDR3 is 15 amino acids long. CDR3 in amino acids: CASSISAGGGNEQFF. CDR3 sequence (DNA): TGTGCCAGTAGTATTTCAGCGGGGGGCGGTAATGAGCAGTTCTTC.

The CDR3 sequence is CASSYLPEQPQHF. The CDR3 DNA reads TGTGCCAGCAGTTACTTGCCGGAACAGCCCCAGCATTTT. The chain employs TRBV6-7 and TRBJ1-5; D not resolved. TRBV6-7 belongs to the ORF category, with a function that is uncertain. CDR3 length equals 13 residues. The V end was cut by 1 base, the J end by 7 bases, with 8 bases between.

V usage is TRBV14 and J usage is TRBJ2-7; TRBD1 matches at 7 bases. CDR3 size: 15 residues. Germline CDR1 SGHDN, CDR2 FVKESK. J lost 5 bases, V lost 2 bases, and 9 bases had no gene match. DNA of the CDR3: TGTGCCAGCAGCCAACCAACAGGGGTAAAAAACGAGCAGTACTTC. Its protein product is CASSQPTGVKNEQYF.

Concerning this clone: A read error may account for a junction end that differs from germline. The rearrangement uses TRBV5-1 and TRBJ2-7; 8 bases are a match to TRBD2. From germline, CDR1 is SGHRS and CDR2 YFSETQ. This CDR3 is built from 14 residues. CDR3 amino acids: CASRLGLGMYEQYF. The CDR3 DNA reads as TGCGCCAGCAGGTTGGGACTAGGGATGTACGAGCAGTACTTC.

The chain links TRBV7-6 to TRBJ2-5; the D call may be TRBD1 or TRBD2 (6 bases each). V was shortened by 5 bases and J by 4 bases, with 20 bases between the two germline ends. The germline gives CDR1 SGHVS, CDR2 FNYEAQ. The CDR3 sequence is 16 residues long. The CDR3: CASSPQSGARGETQYF. The CDR3 DNA reads as TGTGCCAGCAGCCCCCAGTCGGGGGCACGAGGAGAGACCCAGTACTTC.

The chain carries TRBV10-3 and TRBJ1-6; 8 positions match TRBD1. V trimming: 10 bases; J trimming: 8 bases; junction bases outside the gene matches: 13. This CDR3 is built from 15 residues. Germline lookup yields CDR1 ENHRY and CDR2 SYGVKD. The DNA of the CDR3 is TGTGCCAGCGCGGAGGGGCAGGGGGCTTATTCACCCCTCCACTTT. Amino acids: CASAEGQGAYSPLHF.

V gene TRBV28 combines with J gene TRBJ1-3; D is unresolved. The length of the CDR3 is 15 residues. Germline CDR1 reads MDHEN; CDR2 reads SYDVKM. Trimming took 1 base from V and 2 from J, leaving 9 bases between them. The CDR3 protein is CASSLSEGTGNTIYF. The CDR3 DNA reads as TGTGCCAGCAGTTTATCTGAGGGAACTGGAAACACCATATATTTT.

The rearrangement links TRBV12-5 to TRBJ1-2; 8 bases match TRBD1. This CDR3 has 14 residues. V lost 4 bases to trimming and J lost 6 bases; unmatched junction nucleotides: 7. The germline V gene has CDR1 LGHNT and CDR2 FRNRAP. The CDR3 here is CASGWEDRAHGYTF. CDR3 sequence (DNA): TGTGCTAGTGGTTGGGAGGACAGGGCTCATGGCTACACCTTC.

V usage is TRBV27 and J usage is TRBJ2-3; maybe TRBD1 (6 bases). The CDR3 runs 15 residues. Trimming took off 7 bases at V and 4 bases at J, with 18 bases between the two ends. CDR1 and CDR2 from the germline V gene are MNHEY and SMNVEV (reference sequence). CDR3 in DNA: TGTGCCAGCAAAAGACAGGTGGTTGCTCCAGATACGCAGTATTTT. It is translated as CASKRQVVAPDTQYF.

The chain is built from TRBV11-3 and TRBJ1-5; D uncertain. This CDR3 region has 14 residues. The V gene lost 1 base and the J gene lost 3 bases, with 7 bases spanning the gap. Germline V gene data show CDR1 as SGHNT and CDR2 as YENEEA. The CDR3 spells CASSLVPDNQPQHF. In DNA form, the CDR3 reads TGTGCCAGCAGCTTAGTTCCAGACAATCAGCCCCAGCATTTT.

The chain carries TRBV19 and TRBJ1-2, with 9 bases fitting TRBD1. The trim removed 6 bases at V and 3 bases at J, leaving 5 bases unmatched. This CDR3 contains 14 residues. Germline V CDR1 and CDR2: LNHDA, SQIVND (reference sequence). The CDR3 sequence is CASRTTGGDYGYTF. As DNA, the CDR3 is TGTGCCAGTAGGACGACAGGGGGAGACTATGGCTACACCTTC.

The rearrangement uses TRBV6-8 and TRBJ1-2, with TRBD1 matching over 8 bases. There are 13 residues in the CDR3. From germline, CDR1 is MNHGY and CDR2 SAAAGT. V dropped 6 bases and J dropped 5; count of bases not matched to a gene: 5. In nucleotides, the CDR3 is TGTGCCAGCAGCGATACAGGGGGATATGGCTACACCTTC. Translated, it gives CASSDTGGYGYTF.

Only a few counts were recorded for this clone. V usage is TRBV15 and J usage is TRBJ2-2, with TRBD1 matching over 7 bases. The CDR3 has 16 amino acids. Germline loops: CDR1 LNHNV, CDR2 YYDKDF (reference sequence). V dropped 2 bases and J dropped 1; count of bases not matched to a gene: 4. The CDR3 protein is CATSRSGTVNTGELFF. The CDR3 nucleotides read TGTGCCACCAGCAGATCTGGGACAGTGAACACCGGGGAGCTGTTTTTT.

V gene TRBV11-3 combines with J gene TRBJ2-5; D possibly uses TRBD1 or TRBD2 (5 bases each). Germline V gene lookup returns CDR1 SGHNT and CDR2 YENEEA. V was clipped by 2 bases and J by 0 bases, with 7 bases between them. The CDR3 is made up of 14 amino acids. CDR3: CASSLMGHQETQYF. CDR3 nucleotides: TGTGCCAGCAGCTTAATGGGACACCAAGAGACCCAGTACTTC.

The chain combines TRBV11-3 with TRBJ1-2, with TRBD1 identical over 9 bases. The J segment lost 8 bases and the V segment lost 5 bases, leaving 12 bases of the junction unmatched. The CDR3 consists of 15 residues. Per the germline V gene, CDR1 is SGHNT and CDR2 is YENEEA. The CDR3 region is CASSSIGGQGGGYTF. The CDR3 bases are TGTGCCAGCAGCAGCATAGGGGGACAGGGCGGCGGCTACACCTTC.

The rearrangement joins TRBV11-3 to TRBJ2-5; a weak D match, TRBD2 (6 bases). Trimming took off 8 bases at V and 1 base at J, with 14 bases between the two ends. Looked up from germline, CDR1 is SGHNT and CDR2 is YENEEA. The CDR3 spans 14 residues. Written as DNA, the CDR3 is TGTGCCAGCCGTCCTCGGGACTCCCAAGAGACCCAGTACTTC. Translation gives CASRPRDSQETQYF.

This clone was seen only once. This chain joins TRBV7-6 and TRBJ2-2; D remains unclear. Germline V gene lookup returns CDR1 SGHVS and CDR2 FNYEAQ. The ends were cut back, 1 base at V and 4 bases at J, with 7 bases in the middle. The CDR3 consists of 14 residues. The CDR3 DNA follows: TGTGCCAGCAGCTTAGATTGGGGCACCGGGGAGCTGTTTTTT. It yields the protein CASSLDWGTGELFF.